This TCR beta chain was observed in a study of neurological immune-mediated disorders. The CDR3 has 14 residues. Between the trimmed V and J ends, which lost 5 bases and 6 bases, there was a span of 14 bases. CDR1 and CDR2 (germline): SGHAT, FQNNGV. This clonotype was picked up many times. cDNA synthesis was performed by 5'RACE with 10-nucleotide random UMIs. TCRdb re-called the 5' RACE reads with MiXCR, one entry per CDR3 protein. The data contain about 60,000 distinct CDR3 sequences, more than 8% of them singletons. The time point here: longitudinal time-point 2. Sequenced material: PBMCs. The TCR sequence derives from a man aged 30-40 years in good health. The rearrangement links TRBV11-2 to TRBJ1-5; D not certain. The CDR3 loop reads CASSVQAGSQPQHF. DNA for the CDR3: TGTGCCAGCAGCGTCCAGGCGGGCAGTCAGCCCCAGCATTTT.